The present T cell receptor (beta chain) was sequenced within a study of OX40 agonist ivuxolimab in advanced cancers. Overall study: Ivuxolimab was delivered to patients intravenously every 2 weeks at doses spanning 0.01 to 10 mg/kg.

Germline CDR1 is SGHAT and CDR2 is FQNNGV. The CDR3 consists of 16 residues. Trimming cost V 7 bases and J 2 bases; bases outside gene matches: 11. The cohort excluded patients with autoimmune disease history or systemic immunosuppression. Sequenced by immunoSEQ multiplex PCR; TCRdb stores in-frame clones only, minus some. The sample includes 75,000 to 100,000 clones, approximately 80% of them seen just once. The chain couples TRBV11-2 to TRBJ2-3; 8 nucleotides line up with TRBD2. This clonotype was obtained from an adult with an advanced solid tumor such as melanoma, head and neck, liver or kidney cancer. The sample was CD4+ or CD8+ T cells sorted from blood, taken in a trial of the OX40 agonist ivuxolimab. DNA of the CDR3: TGTGCCAGCAACGCGGTCGGGGGGGGTTCCACAGATACGCAGTATTTT. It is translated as CASNAVGGGSTDTQYF.